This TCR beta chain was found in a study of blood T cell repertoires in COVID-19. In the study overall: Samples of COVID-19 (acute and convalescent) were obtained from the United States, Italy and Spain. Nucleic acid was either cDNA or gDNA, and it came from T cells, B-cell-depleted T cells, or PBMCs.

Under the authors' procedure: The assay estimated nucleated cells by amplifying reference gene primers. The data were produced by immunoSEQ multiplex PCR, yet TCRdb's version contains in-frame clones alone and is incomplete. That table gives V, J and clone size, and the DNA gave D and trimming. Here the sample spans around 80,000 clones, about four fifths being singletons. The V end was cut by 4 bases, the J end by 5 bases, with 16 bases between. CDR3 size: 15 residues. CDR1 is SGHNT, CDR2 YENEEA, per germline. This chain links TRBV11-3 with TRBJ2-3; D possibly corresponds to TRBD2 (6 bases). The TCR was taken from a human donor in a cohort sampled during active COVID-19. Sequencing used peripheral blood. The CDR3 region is CASSSSSGPRDTQYF. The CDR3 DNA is TGTGCCAGCAGCTCCTCGAGCGGGCCTAGAGATACGCAGTATTTT.